The rows below give T cell receptor beta chains drawn from one sample of a study of shared clonotypes between healthy human individuals. The method was immunoSEQ multiplex PCR; TCRdb's version includes in-frame clones alone and lacks a portion of them. This table has roughly 2 million clones, 90% to 96% appearing once. Sequenced sample: naive CD4+ T cells sorted from blood. Receptors were obtained from a man between 18 and 35 years old in good health. The CDR3 runs from the conserved cysteine through the conserved F or W. The order of the fields is clone size, J gene, D gene, V gene, CDR3 DNA, CDR3 protein. D genes are given only for firm matches. Not all rows give a size; the values are once, few, many and, for expanded clones, a class.

abundance: -
j_gene: TRBJ1-1
d_gene: -
v_gene: TRBV27
CDR3nt: TGTGCCAGCAGTTCGCCAGGACAGTTCCGAATGAACACTGAAGCTTTCTTT
CDR3aa: CASSSPGQFRMNTEAFF

abundance: -
j_gene: TRBJ2-5
d_gene: -
v_gene: TRBV27
CDR3nt: TGTGCCAGCAGTGCCAATAGCAGGGGGGCCCAGTACTTC
CDR3aa: CASSANSRGAQYF

abundance: -
j_gene: TRBJ2-6
d_gene: TRBD1
v_gene: TRBV5-4
CDR3nt: TGTGCCAGCAGCTATTCCGGGACAGGGAGCTCTGGGGCCAACGTCCTGACTTTC
CDR3aa: CASSYSGTGSSGANVLTF

abundance: -
j_gene: TRBJ2-7
d_gene: TRBD1
v_gene: TRBV11-2
CDR3nt: TGTGCCAGCAGCTTAGACCCCGGGACAGGGGTTTACGAGCAGTACTTC
CDR3aa: CASSLDPGTGVYEQYF

abundance: -
j_gene: TRBJ1-1
d_gene: -
v_gene: TRBV5-6
CDR3nt: TGTGCCAGCAGCTTGTCTGGCCTTAGCTACACTGAAGCTTTCTTT
CDR3aa: CASSLSGLSYTEAFF

abundance: -
j_gene: TRBJ2-2
d_gene: TRBD1
v_gene: TRBV11-2
CDR3nt: TGTGCCAGCAGCGTAACAGGGGGCGCTTTCTCCGGGGAGCTGTTTTTT
CDR3aa: CASSVTGGAFSGELFF

abundance: -
j_gene: TRBJ1-6
d_gene: TRBD1
v_gene: TRBV18
CDR3nt: TGTGCCAGCTCGGGGACAGCAGTTAATTCACCCCTCCACTTT
CDR3aa: CASSGTAVNSPLHF

abundance: -
j_gene: TRBJ2-3
d_gene: TRBD2
v_gene: TRBV19
CDR3nt: TGTGCCAGTAGTGCGGGACTAGCGGGGTCCCTCGGGGATACGCAGTATTTT
CDR3aa: CASSAGLAGSLGDTQYF

abundance: -
j_gene: TRBJ2-7
d_gene: TRBD2
v_gene: TRBV7-8
CDR3nt: TGTGCCAGCAGCATTGGACTAGCGGGAGGGCCTTACGAGCAGTACTTC
CDR3aa: CASSIGLAGGPYEQYF

abundance: -
j_gene: TRBJ1-2
d_gene: -
v_gene: TRBV5-4
CDR3nt: TGTGCCAGCAGCCCTGGGGTGCGTTCCGATGGCTACACCTTC
CDR3aa: CASSPGVRSDGYTF

abundance: -
j_gene: TRBJ2-2
d_gene: -
v_gene: TRBV7-9
CDR3nt: TGTGCCAGCAGCTTAGCGGGGGCCAACACCGGGGAGCTGTTTTTT
CDR3aa: CASSLAGANTGELFF

abundance: -
j_gene: TRBJ1-2
d_gene: -
v_gene: TRBV12-5
CDR3nt: TGTGCTAGTGGTTTGGCCGGGACGGACTATGGCTACACCTTC
CDR3aa: CASGLAGTDYGYTF

abundance: -
j_gene: TRBJ2-5
d_gene: -
v_gene: TRBV30
CDR3nt: TGTGCCTGGAGGGTAGCGGCTCAAGAGACCCAGTACTTC
CDR3aa: CAWRVAAQETQYF

abundance: -
j_gene: TRBJ2-3
d_gene: -
v_gene: TRBV5-4
CDR3nt: TGTGCCAGCAGCACCGGACAACAAGATACGCAGTATTTT
CDR3aa: CASSTGQQDTQYF

abundance: -
j_gene: TRBJ2-5
d_gene: -
v_gene: TRBV5-1
CDR3nt: TGCGCCAGCAGCTTGCAATTCGGGGGAGGAGAGACCCAGTACTTC
CDR3aa: CASSLQFGGGETQYF

abundance: few
j_gene: TRBJ1-6
d_gene: TRBD1
v_gene: TRBV18
CDR3nt: TGTGCCAGCTCTGGGACAGAAGTTTTACCCCTCCACTTT
CDR3aa: CASSGTEVLPLHF

abundance: -
j_gene: TRBJ2-1
d_gene: TRBD2
v_gene: TRBV5-3
CDR3nt: TGTGCCAGAAGCTCACCCCGGGGGGCCTACAATGAGCAGTTCTTC
CDR3aa: CARSSPRGAYNEQFF

abundance: -
j_gene: TRBJ2-5
d_gene: TRBD1
v_gene: TRBV5-1
CDR3nt: TGCGCCAGCAGCTTTAACAGGGGTTACCAAGAGACCCAGTACTTC
CDR3aa: CASSFNRGYQETQYF

abundance: -
j_gene: TRBJ2-3
d_gene: -
v_gene: TRBV18
CDR3nt: TGTGCCAGCTCGCTGAAAACAGGGTTTGGGGCAGATACGCAGTATTTT
CDR3aa: CASSLKTGFGADTQYF

abundance: -
j_gene: TRBJ2-2
d_gene: -
v_gene: TRBV18
CDR3nt: TGTGCCAGCTCACAGAGACAAGCGAACACCGGGGAGCTGTTTTTT
CDR3aa: CASSQRQANTGELFF

abundance: -
j_gene: TRBJ2-7
d_gene: -
v_gene: TRBV29-1
CDR3nt: TGCAGCGTTGAAGTGGCCGCCTACGAGCAGTACTTC
CDR3aa: CSVEVAAYEQYF

abundance: -
j_gene: TRBJ2-2
d_gene: -
v_gene: TRBV6-1
CDR3nt: TGTGCCAGCCCGGGGAGGGACACCACCGGGGAGCTGTTTTTT
CDR3aa: CASPGRDTTGELFF

abundance: -
j_gene: TRBJ1-5
d_gene: -
v_gene: TRBV7-7
CDR3nt: TGTGCTAGCAGCCCGCGTGGAGGACACATAAATCAGCCCCAGCATTTT
CDR3aa: CASSPRGGHINQPQHF

abundance: -
j_gene: TRBJ2-5
d_gene: -
v_gene: TRBV4-1
CDR3nt: TGCGCCAGCAGTCTTACCGCGGACTCTAGCTTTCAAGAGACCCAGTACTTC
CDR3aa: CASSLTADSSFQETQYF

abundance: -
j_gene: TRBJ2-2
d_gene: -
v_gene: TRBV5-1
CDR3nt: TGCGCCAGCAGTCTTCAGGGGACTTCTGCGAACACCGGGGAGCTGTTTTTT
CDR3aa: CASSLQGTSANTGELFF

abundance: -
j_gene: TRBJ2-5
d_gene: -
v_gene: TRBV5-4
CDR3nt: TGTGCCAGCAGCTTAAAATCCGCGGGCGAGACCCAGTACTTC
CDR3aa: CASSLKSAGETQYF

abundance: -
j_gene: TRBJ2-1
d_gene: TRBD2
v_gene: TRBV7-2
CDR3nt: TGTGCCAGCAGCCAGGGACTAGCGAGGAATGAGCAGTTCTTC
CDR3aa: CASSQGLARNEQFF

abundance: -
j_gene: TRBJ1-6
d_gene: -
v_gene: TRBV27
CDR3nt: TGTGCCAGCACCACCGGTGGGGGCCCCGCACCCCTCCACTTT
CDR3aa: CASTTGGGPAPLHF

abundance: -
j_gene: TRBJ2-1
d_gene: TRBD1
v_gene: TRBV30
CDR3nt: TGTGCCTGGAGTGTACGAACAGGGGCCTACAATGAGCAGTTCTTC
CDR3aa: CAWSVRTGAYNEQFF

abundance: -
j_gene: TRBJ2-7
d_gene: TRBD2
v_gene: TRBV11-3
CDR3nt: TGTGCCAGCAGCTTAACTAGCGGAGCCTACGAGCAGTACTTC
CDR3aa: CASSLTSGAYEQYF

abundance: -
j_gene: TRBJ1-1
d_gene: TRBD1
v_gene: TRBV5-1
CDR3nt: TGCGCCAGCAGCCTTCAGACAGGGGAGAACACTGAAGCTTTCTTT
CDR3aa: CASSLQTGENTEAFF

abundance: -
j_gene: TRBJ1-1
d_gene: -
v_gene: TRBV5-6
CDR3nt: TGTGCCAGCAGCTTGGCTCTGAACACTGAAGCTTTCTTT
CDR3aa: CASSLALNTEAFF

abundance: -
j_gene: TRBJ1-2
d_gene: -
v_gene: TRBV5-6
CDR3nt: TGTGCCAGCAGCTTACTGATACTTAGGAGCTACACCTTC
CDR3aa: CASSLLILRSYTF

abundance: -
j_gene: TRBJ1-5
d_gene: -
v_gene: TRBV15
CDR3nt: TGTGCCACCAGCAGTCTGTCTCAGCCCCAGCATTTT
CDR3aa: CATSSLSQPQHF

abundance: once
j_gene: TRBJ2-2
d_gene: -
v_gene: TRBV27
CDR3nt: TGTGCCAGCAGGCCGAATGTCGGGGAGCTGTTTTTT
CDR3aa: CASRPNVGELFF